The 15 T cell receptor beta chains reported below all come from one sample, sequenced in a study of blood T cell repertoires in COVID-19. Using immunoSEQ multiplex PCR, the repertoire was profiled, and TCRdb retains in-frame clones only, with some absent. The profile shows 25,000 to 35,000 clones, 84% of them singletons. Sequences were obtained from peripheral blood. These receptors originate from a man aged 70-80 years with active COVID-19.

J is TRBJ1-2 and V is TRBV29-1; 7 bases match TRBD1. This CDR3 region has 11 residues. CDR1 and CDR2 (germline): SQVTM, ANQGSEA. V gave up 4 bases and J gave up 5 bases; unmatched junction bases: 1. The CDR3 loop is CSVGGQYGYTF. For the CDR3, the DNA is TGCAGCGTTGGGGGACAGTATGGCTACACCTTC.

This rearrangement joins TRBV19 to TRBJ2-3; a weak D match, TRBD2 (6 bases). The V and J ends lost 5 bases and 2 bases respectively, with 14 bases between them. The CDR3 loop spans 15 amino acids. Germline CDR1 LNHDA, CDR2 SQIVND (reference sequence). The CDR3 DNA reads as TGTGCCAGTAGTTTAAGCGGGTCCAACACAGATACGCAGTATTTT. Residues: CASSLSGSNTDTQYF. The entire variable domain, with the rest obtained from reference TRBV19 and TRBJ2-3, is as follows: DGGITQSPKYLFRKEGQNVTLSCEQNLNHDAMYWYRQDPGQGLRLIYYSQIVNDFQKGDIAEGYSVSREKKESFPLTVTSAQKNPTAFYLCASSLSGSNTDTQYFGPGTRLTVL.

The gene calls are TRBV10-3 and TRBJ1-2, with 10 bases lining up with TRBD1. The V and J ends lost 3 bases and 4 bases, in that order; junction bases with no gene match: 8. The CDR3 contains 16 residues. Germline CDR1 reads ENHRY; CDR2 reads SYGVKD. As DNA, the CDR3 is TGTGCCATCAGTGACTCCGGGACAGGGGTTAGCTATGGCTACACCTTC. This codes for CAISDSGTGVSYGYTF.

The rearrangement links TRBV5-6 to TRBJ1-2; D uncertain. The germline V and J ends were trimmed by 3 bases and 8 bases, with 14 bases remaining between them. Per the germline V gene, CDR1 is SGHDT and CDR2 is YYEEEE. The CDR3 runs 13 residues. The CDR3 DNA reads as TGTGCCAGCAGCTACGAGGGTCGGGGAGGCTACACCTTC. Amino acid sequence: CASSYEGRGGYTF.

CDR3 region: CASRQYRGTEAFF. The CDR3 region has the DNA TGTGCCAGTAGGCAGTACAGGGGCACTGAAGCTTTCTTT. The gene calls are TRBV19 and TRBJ1-1; 7 bases fit TRBD1. CDR3 length equals 13 residues. Per the germline V gene, CDR1 is LNHDA and CDR2 is SQIVND (reference sequence). V was pared by 6 bases and J by 4 bases, with 5 bases of the junction left unmatched.

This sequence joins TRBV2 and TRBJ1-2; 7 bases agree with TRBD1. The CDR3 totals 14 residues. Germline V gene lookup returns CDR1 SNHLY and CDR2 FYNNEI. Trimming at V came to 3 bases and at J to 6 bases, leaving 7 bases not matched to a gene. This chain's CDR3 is CASSEDRKLNGYTF. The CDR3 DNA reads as TGTGCCAGCAGTGAGGACAGGAAACTCAATGGCTACACCTTC.

The CDR3 protein is CASSPSTGFNEQFF. The CDR3 nucleotides read TGTGCCAGCAGCCCTTCGACAGGGTTTAACGAGCAGTTCTTC. The V gene is TRBV7-3, the J gene TRBJ2-1; 7 bases match TRBD1. Trimming at V came to 5 bases and at J to 10 bases, leaving 11 bases not matched to a gene. This CDR3 is 14 amino acids long. Germline CDR1 reads SGHTA; CDR2 reads FQGTGA.

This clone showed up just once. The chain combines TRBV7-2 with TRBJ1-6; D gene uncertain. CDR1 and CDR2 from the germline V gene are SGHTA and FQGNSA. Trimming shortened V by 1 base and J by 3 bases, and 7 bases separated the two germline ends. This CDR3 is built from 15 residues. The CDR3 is CASSLGHIYNSPLHF. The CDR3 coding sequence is TGTGCCAGCAGCTTAGGGCATATCTATAATTCACCCCTCCACTTT.

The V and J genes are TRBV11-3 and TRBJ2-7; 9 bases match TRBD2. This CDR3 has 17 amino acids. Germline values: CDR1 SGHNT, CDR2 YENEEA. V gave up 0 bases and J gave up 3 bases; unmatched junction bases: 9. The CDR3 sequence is CASSLEAAGGHLYEQYF. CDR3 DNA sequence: TGTGCCAGCAGCTTAGAGGCGGCGGGGGGGCATCTCTACGAGCAGTACTTC.

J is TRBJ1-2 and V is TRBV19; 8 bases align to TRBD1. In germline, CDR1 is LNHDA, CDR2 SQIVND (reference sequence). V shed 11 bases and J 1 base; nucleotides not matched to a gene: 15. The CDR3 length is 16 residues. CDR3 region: CAGEPIRGQFNYGYTF. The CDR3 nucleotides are TGTGCCGGAGAACCAATCAGGGGGCAGTTTAACTATGGCTACACCTTC.

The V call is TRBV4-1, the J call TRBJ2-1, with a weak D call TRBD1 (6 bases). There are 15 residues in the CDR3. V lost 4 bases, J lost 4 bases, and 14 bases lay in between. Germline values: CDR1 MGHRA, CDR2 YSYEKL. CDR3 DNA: TGCGCCAGCAGCCGCGACAGGCCGCCGTACAATGAGCAGTTCTTC. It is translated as CASSRDRPPYNEQFF.

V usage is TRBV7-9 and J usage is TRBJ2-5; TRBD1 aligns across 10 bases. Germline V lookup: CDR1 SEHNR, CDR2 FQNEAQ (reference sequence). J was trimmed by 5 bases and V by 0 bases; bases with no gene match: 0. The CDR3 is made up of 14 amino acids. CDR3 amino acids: CASSLADRGETQYF. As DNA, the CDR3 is TGTGCCAGCAGCTTAGCGGACAGGGGGGAGACCCAGTACTTC.

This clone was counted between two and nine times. Here the CDR3 DNA reads TGTGCCAGCAGCTTAAACCCCATTCGGAACCGGGACAGGGATAGCGAGCAGTACTTC. It translates to CASSLNPIRNRDRDSEQYF. The V call is TRBV7-6, the J call TRBJ2-7, with 9 bases that match TRBD1. J lost 6 bases, V lost 2 bases, and 20 bases had no gene match. Germline loops: CDR1 SGHVS, CDR2 FNYEAQ. There are 19 residues in the CDR3.

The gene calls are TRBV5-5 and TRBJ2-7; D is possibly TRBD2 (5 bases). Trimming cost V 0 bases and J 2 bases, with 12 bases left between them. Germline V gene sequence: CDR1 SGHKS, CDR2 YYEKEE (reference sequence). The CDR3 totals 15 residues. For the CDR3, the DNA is TGTGCCAGCAGCTTGGATCCTAGCAGTGCCTACGAGCAGTACTTC. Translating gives CASSLDPSSAYEQYF.

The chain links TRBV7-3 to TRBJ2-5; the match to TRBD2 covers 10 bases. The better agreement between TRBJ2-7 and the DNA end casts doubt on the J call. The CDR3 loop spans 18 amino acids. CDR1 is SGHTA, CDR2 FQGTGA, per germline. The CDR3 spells CASSQGDLGLADFYEQYF. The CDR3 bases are TGTGCCAGCAGCCAAGGAGACCTCGGACTAGCGGACTTCTACGAGCAGTACTTC.